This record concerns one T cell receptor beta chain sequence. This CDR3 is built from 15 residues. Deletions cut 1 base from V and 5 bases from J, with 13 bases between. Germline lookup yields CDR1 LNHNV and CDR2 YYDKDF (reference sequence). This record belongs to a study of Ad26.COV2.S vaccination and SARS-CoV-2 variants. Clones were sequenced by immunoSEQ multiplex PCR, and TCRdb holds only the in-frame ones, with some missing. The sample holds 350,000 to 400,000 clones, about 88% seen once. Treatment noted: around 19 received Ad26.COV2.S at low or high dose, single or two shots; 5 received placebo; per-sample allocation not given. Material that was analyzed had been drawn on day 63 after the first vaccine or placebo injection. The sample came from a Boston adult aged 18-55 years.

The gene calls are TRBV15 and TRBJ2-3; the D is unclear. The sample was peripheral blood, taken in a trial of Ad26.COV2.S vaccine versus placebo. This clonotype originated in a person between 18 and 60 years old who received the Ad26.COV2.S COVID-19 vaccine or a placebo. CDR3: CATSRVGYTLDTQYF. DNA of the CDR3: TGTGCCACCAGCAGAGTGGGCTACACCTTAGATACGCAGTATTTT.